Each of the 7 T cell receptor beta chains below was sequenced from the same sample in a study of cytomegalovirus exposure and HLA in healthy donors. The PCR made use of 60 Vbeta and 13 Jbeta primers. Clones were sequenced by immunoSEQ multiplex PCR, and TCRdb holds only the in-frame ones, with some missing. The profile shows 150,000 or so clones, around four fifths of them singletons. Sample: PBMCs. These TCRs come from a man younger than 40 in good health and CMV-seropositive.

The CDR3 loop is CATKGEGNQPQHF. The DNA of the CDR3 is TGTGCCACCAAAGGGGAAGGCAATCAGCCCCAGCATTTT. The chain carries TRBV25-1 and TRBJ1-5, with D perhaps matching TRBD1 (5 bases). This CDR3 region has 13 residues. V gave up 10 bases and J gave up 2 bases, with 12 bases separating them. Germline-derived CDR1 and CDR2 are MGHDK and SYGVNS.

V and J are TRBV28 and TRBJ1-5; no firm D call. Germline CDR1 MDHEN, CDR2 SYDVKM. The CDR3 is 16 amino acids. Trimming removed 2 bases at V and 2 bases at J, with 13 bases between. In nucleotides, the CDR3 is TGTGCCAGCAGTTTAGACGAGTTCGGGGGCAATCAGCCCCAGCATTTT. This translates into CASSLDEFGGNQPQHF.

This clone was seen a single time. The gene calls are TRBV14 and TRBJ1-3; TRBD1 matches at 9 bases. Trimming at V came to 2 bases and at J to 5 bases, leaving 7 bases not matched to a gene. The CDR3 has 16 residues. The germline CDR1 and CDR2 sequences are SGHDN and FVKESK. CDR3 coding DNA: TGTGCCAGCAGCCAATCCGGGACAGGGTACAGAAACACCATATATTTT. Translating gives CASSQSGTGYRNTIYF.

Regarding this clone: Germline and junction disagree at one end, which may indicate a read error. The chain joins TRBV7-7 to TRBJ1-5; 9 nucleotides agree with TRBD1. Germline V CDR1 and CDR2: SSHAT, FNYEAQ (reference sequence). The CDR3 spans 18 residues. The chain's CDR3 is CASSSVMPGQGNNQPQHF. Here the CDR3 DNA reads TGTGCTAGCAGCTCCGTGATGCCGGGACAGGGAAACAATCAGCCCCAGCATTTT.

This chain links TRBV27 with TRBJ2-5; 10 positions match TRBD1. The CDR3 runs to 15 residues. Trimming cost V 3 bases and J 5 bases; bases outside gene matches: 6. Germline-derived CDR1 and CDR2 are MNHEY and SMNVEV (reference sequence). The CDR3 DNA is TGTGCCAGCAGTTTGAGACAGGGGGCAGGGGAGACCCAGTACTTC. This gives the protein CASSLRQGAGETQYF.

There are a few counts of this clone. The chain couples TRBV2 to TRBJ2-3; a possible D gene is TRBD2 (5 bases). V dropped 2 bases and J dropped 9 bases, with 9 bases sitting between them. Germline assignment: CDR1 SNHLY and CDR2 FYNNEI. The CDR3 totals 12 residues. This CDR3 is CASSETRSTQYF. The CDR3 DNA follows: TGTGCCAGCAGTGAAACTAGATCCACGCAGTATTTT. The entire variable domain, with the rest obtained from reference TRBV2 and TRBJ2-3, is as follows: EPEVTQTPSHQVTQMGQEVILRCVPISNHLYFYWYRQILGQKVEFLVSFYNNEISEKSEIFDDQFSVERPDGSNFTLKIRSTKLEDSAMYFCASSETRSTQYFGPGTRLTVL.

The chain is built from TRBV29-1 and TRBJ2-5; 10 positions match TRBD2. There are 15 residues in the CDR3. Germline assignment: CDR1 SQVTM and CDR2 ANQGSEA. The V segment lost 7 bases and the J segment 2 bases; nucleotides outside the gene matches: 10. Here the CDR3 reads CSAGTSAKVQETQYF. The DNA of the CDR3 is TGCAGCGCCGGGACTAGCGCGAAAGTACAAGAGACCCAGTACTTC.